This T cell receptor (beta chain) was captured by sequencing in a study of long-term antiretroviral therapy in people with HIV. The run of the v3.0 immunoSEQ assay was at survey level. TCRdb's copy holds only in-frame clones and misses some; the assay was immunoSEQ multiplex PCR. The sample has some 15,000 clones, approximately 87% seen once; the top ten hold 12%. Between the trimmed V and J ends, which lost 4 bases and 4 bases, there was a span of 11 bases. CDR1 and CDR2 from the germline V gene are SGHRS and YFSETQ. The CDR3 runs to 13 residues. This sequence was found in a middle-aged man with HIV. The chain couples TRBV5-1 to TRBJ1-1; D not resolved. Sequenced here: unsorted PBMCs, sampled 0.7 years before starting antiretroviral therapy. This CDR3 reads CASSQDWGTEAFF. The CDR3 DNA reads as TGCGCCAGCAGCCAGGACTGGGGCACTGAAGCTTTCTTT.